This T cell receptor (beta chain) was retrieved from a study of Ad26.COV2.S vaccination and SARS-CoV-2 variants. Across the study: Into the muscle, Ad26.COV2.S was dosed once or twice, 56 days apart.

Clones were sequenced by immunoSEQ multiplex PCR, and TCRdb holds only the in-frame ones, with some missing. Of 320,000 or so clones in the sample, 90% were seen once. The CDR3 is 14 amino acids. Trimming pared 4 bases from V and 3 bases from J, leaving 10 bases between. Per germline, CDR1 PRHDT and CDR2 FYEKMQ (reference sequence). Treatment described: roughly 18 received Ad26.COV2.S at low or high dose, single or two shots; about 5 received placebo; per-sample allocation not given. Material that was analyzed had been drawn on day 63 after the first vaccine or placebo injection. An adult donor aged 18-55 years was enrolled in Boston. Concerning this clone itself: Its antigen remains unidentified.

General observations from the study: Vaccine and placebo recipients had similar non-spike TCR breadth.

This sequence originates from a person aged 18 to 65 who received the Ad26.COV2.S COVID-19 vaccine or a placebo. The chain recombines TRBV13 with TRBJ1-5, with D uncertain. The sample in question was peripheral blood, obtained in a trial of Ad26.COV2.S vaccine versus placebo. In DNA form, the CDR3 reads TGTGCCAGCAGCTCCCACAACTCCAATCAGCCCCAGCATTTT. As protein: CASSSHNSNQPQHF.